This T cell receptor (beta chain) appears in the sequencing data of a study of T-cell reconstitution after alpha-beta-depleted transplantation in children. As regards this clonotype: This sequence may be a read error, since a much larger clone differs from it by one base.

This CDR3 region has 15 residues. Preparing the TCRbeta library involved the use of unique molecular identifiers. TCRdb processed the PCR reads anew with MiXCR; each CDR3 protein has one entry. The table records some 640,000 distinct CDR3 sequences, approximately 15% of them present only once. The TCR sequence derives from a human donor who donated a stem cell graft to a child with acute myeloid leukemia. This specimen was PBMCs from the stem cell graft donor, taken from the stem cell graft. The chain has TRBV12-3 or TRBV12-4 and TRBJ2-1, with 9 bases lining up with TRBD2. This CDR3 reads CASSISGGSCNEQFF. CDR3 nucleotides: TGTGCCAGCAGTATTAGCGGGGGCTCCTGCAATGAGCAGTTCTTC.